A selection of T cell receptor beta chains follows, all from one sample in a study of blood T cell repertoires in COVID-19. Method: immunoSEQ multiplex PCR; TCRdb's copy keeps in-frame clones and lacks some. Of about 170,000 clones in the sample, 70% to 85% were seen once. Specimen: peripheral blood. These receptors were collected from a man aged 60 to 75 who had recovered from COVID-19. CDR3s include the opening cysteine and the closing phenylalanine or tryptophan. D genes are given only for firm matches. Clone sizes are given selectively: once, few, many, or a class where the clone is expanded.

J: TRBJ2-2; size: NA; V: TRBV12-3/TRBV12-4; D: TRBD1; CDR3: CAGRTGNTGELFF; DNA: TGTGCCGGCCGGACAGGGAACACCGGGGAGCTGTTTTTT
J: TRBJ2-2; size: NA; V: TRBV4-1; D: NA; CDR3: CASSQVQSYTGELFF; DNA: TGCGCCAGCAGCCAAGTACAGTCCTACACCGGGGAGCTGTTTTTT
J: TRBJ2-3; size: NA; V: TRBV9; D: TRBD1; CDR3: CASSVEDRGFTDTQYF; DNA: TGTGCCAGCAGCGTAGAGGACAGGGGGTTCACAGATACGCAGTATTTT
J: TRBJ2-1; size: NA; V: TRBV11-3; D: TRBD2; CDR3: CASSLEAGSGGAYNEQFF; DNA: TGTGCCAGCAGCTTAGAGGCTGGGAGCGGGGGGGCGTACAATGAGCAGTTCTTC
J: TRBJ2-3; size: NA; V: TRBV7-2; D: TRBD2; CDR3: CASSLTSGVTDTQYF; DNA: TGTGCCAGCAGCTTAACTAGCGGGGTCACAGATACGCAGTATTTT
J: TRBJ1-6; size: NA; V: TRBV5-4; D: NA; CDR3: CASSFGRQGYNSPLHF; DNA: TGTGCCAGCAGCTTCGGCCGCCAGGGCTATAATTCACCCCTCCACTTT
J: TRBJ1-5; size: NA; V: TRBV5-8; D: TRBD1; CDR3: CASTPEAGGSNQPQHF; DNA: TGTGCCAGCACCCCCGAGGCAGGGGGTAGCAATCAGCCCCAGCATTTT
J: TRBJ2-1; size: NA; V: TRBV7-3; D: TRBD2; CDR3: CASSLTGTSREQFF; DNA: TGTGCCAGCAGCTTAACGGGGACTAGCCGGGAGCAGTTCTTC
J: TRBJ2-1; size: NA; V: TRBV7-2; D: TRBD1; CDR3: CASSLTQGVNEQFF; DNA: TGTGCCAGCAGCTTAACCCAGGGGGTTAATGAGCAGTTCTTC
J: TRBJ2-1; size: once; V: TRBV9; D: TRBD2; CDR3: CASSVEGSGGHNEQFF; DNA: TGTGCCAGCAGCGTAGAAGGAAGCGGGGGCCACAATGAGCAGTTCTTC
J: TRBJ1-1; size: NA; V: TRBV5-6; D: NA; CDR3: CASSPNWGDTEAFF; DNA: TGTGCCAGCAGCCCAAACTGGGGAGACACTGAAGCTTTCTTT
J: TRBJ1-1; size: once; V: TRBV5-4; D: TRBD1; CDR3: CASSRDRGYSDTEAFF; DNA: TGTGCCAGCAGCCGGGACAGGGGGTATTCGGACACTGAAGCTTTCTTT
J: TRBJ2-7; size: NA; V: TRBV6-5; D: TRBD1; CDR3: CASSPAGQGYEQYF; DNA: TGTGCCAGCAGCCCCGCAGGACAGGGTTACGAGCAGTACTTC
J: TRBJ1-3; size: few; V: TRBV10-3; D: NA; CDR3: CAISVQAGNTIYF; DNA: TGTGCCATCAGTGTACAGGCTGGAAACACCATATATTTT
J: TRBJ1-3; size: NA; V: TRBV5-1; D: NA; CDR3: CASSLEGRVVSGNTIYF; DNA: TGCGCCAGCAGCTTGGAGGGCAGGGTCGTGTCTGGAAACACCATATATTTT
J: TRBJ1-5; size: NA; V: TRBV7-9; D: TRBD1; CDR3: CASSLGGQGPNQPQHF; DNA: TGTGCCAGCAGCTTAGGGGGACAGGGTCCCAATCAGCCCCAGCATTTT
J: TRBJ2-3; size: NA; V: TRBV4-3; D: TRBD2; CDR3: CASSHNPSGETDTQYF; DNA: TGCGCCAGCAGCCACAATCCCAGCGGGGAGACAGATACGCAGTATTTT
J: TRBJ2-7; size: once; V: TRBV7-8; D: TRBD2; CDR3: CASSSGTSGGLYEQYF; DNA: TGTGCCAGCAGCTCTGGGACTAGCGGGGGTCTTTACGAGCAGTACTTC
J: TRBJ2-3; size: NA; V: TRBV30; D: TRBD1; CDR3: CAWSHRGPDTQYF; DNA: TGTGCCTGGAGTCACAGGGGACCAGATACGCAGTATTTT
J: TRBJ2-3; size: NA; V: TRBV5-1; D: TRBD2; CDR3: CARSPERGGRDTQYF; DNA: TGCGCCCGCAGCCCCGAGCGGGGGGGGAGAGATACGCAGTATTTT
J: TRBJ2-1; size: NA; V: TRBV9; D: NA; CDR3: CASSEGPGARTGGNEQFF; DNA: TGTGCCAGCAGCGAGGGGCCGGGGGCCCGGACGGGAGGCAATGAGCAGTTCTTC
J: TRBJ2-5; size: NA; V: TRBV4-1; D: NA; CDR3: CASSQGALALQETQYF; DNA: TGCGCCAGCAGCCAGGGGGCACTAGCGTTGCAGGAGACCCAGTACTTC
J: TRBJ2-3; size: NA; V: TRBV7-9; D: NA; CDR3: CASSPGQTDTQYF; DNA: TGTGCCAGCAGCCCGGGACAAACAGATACGCAGTATTTT
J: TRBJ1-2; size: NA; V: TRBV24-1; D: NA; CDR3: CATSDLAGSGYTF; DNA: TGTGCCACCAGTGATTTAGCTGGGAGTGGCTACACCTTC
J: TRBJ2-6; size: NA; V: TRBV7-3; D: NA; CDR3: CASSSPLAGPGANVLTF; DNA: TGTGCCAGCAGCTCCCCGCTGGCAGGGCCCGGGGCCAACGTCCTGACTTTC
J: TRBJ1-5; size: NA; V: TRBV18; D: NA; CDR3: CASSPLEGQPQHF; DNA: TGTGCCAGCTCACCACTAGAGGGTCAGCCCCAGCATTTT
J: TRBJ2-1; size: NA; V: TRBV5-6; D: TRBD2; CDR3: CASSFNAGGHNEQFF; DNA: TGTGCCAGCAGCTTTAATGCGGGGGGCCACAATGAGCAGTTCTTC
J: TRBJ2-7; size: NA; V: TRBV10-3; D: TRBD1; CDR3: CAIRDRGRGYEQYF; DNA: TGTGCCATCAGGGACAGGGGGCGCGGCTACGAGCAGTACTTC
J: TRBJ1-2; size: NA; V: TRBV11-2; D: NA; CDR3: CASSPRRGTRVANYGYTF; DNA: TGTGCCAGCAGCCCCCGGCGTGGGACACGGGTAGCTAACTATGGCTACACCTTC
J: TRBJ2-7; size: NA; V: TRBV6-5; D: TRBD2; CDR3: CASSSASGRAYEQYF; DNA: TGTGCCAGCAGTTCCGCCAGCGGGAGAGCCTACGAGCAGTACTTC
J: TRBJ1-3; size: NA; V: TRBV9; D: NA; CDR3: CASSVGPTVSGNTIYF; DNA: TGTGCCAGCAGCGTAGGTCCAACCGTTAGTGGAAACACCATATATTTT
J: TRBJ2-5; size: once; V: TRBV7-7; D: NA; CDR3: CASSLGHLEETQYF; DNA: TGTGCTAGCAGCCTGGGACACCTTGAAGAGACCCAGTACTTC
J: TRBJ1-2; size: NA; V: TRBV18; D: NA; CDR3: CASSPPDSLYGYTF; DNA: TGTGCCAGCTCACCACCAGACAGTCTCTATGGCTACACCTTC
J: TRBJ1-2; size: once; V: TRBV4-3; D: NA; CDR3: CASSQELTGPVYGYTF; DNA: TGCGCCAGCAGCCAAGAGCTGACAGGTCCGGTCTATGGCTACACCTTC
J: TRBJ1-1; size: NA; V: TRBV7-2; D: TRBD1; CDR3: CASSLVNTGGLF; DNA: TGTGCCAGCAGCTTAGTTAACACAGGGGGCCTCTTT
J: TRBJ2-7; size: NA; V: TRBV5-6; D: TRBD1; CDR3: CASSRIDREDEQYF; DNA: TGTGCCAGCAGCCGGATTGACAGGGAAGACGAGCAGTACTTC
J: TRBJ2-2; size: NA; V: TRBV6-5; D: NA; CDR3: CASRRSGELFF; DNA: TGTGCCAGCAGGCGAAGCGGGGAGCTGTTTTTT
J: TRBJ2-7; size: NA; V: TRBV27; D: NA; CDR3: CASSFATAYGQKLREQYF; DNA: TGTGCCAGCAGTTTTGCCACAGCCTATGGACAGAAACTACGAGAGCAGTACTTC
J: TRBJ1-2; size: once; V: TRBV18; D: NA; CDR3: CASSPTQGGVYGYTF; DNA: TGTGCCAGCTCACCAACCCAGGGTGGTGTCTATGGCTACACCTTC
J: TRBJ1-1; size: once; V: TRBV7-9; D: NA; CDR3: CASSPGPPNTEAFF; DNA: TGTGCCAGCAGCCCAGGGCCCCCGAACACTGAAGCTTTCTTT